Listed below are T cell receptor beta chains from one sample, sequenced in a study of blood T cell repertoires in COVID-19. Repertoires were generated with immunoSEQ multiplex PCR, while TCRdb's copy carries only in-frame clones and drops some. In the table there are approximately 97,000 clones, about 90% of which are singletons. Specimen: peripheral blood. Receptors originate from a man over 45 with COVID-19, enrolled during active disease. CDR3s include the opening cysteine and the closing phenylalanine or tryptophan. D genes are given only for firm matches. Not all rows give a size; the values are once, few, many and, for expanded clones, a class.

abundance,v_gene,len,d_gene,j_gene,CDR3nt,CDR3aa
few,TRBV18,14,.,TRBJ1-2,TGTGCCAGCTCACCTCAAACAGGGAACTATGGCTACACCTTC,CASSPQTGNYGYTF
once,TRBV6-5,14,TRBD1,TRBJ1-5,TGTGCCAGTAACGGACAGGGAAGCAATCAGCCCCAGCATTTT,CASNGQGSNQPQHF
.,TRBV5-1,14,.,TRBJ2-7,TGCGCCAGCAGCTTTGCATACAACTCCTACGAGCAGTACTTC,CASSFAYNSYEQYF
.,TRBV28,16,TRBD1,TRBJ1-5,TGTGCCAGCAGTCCCTCTGAACAGGGGAGCAATCAGCCCCAGCATTTT,CASSPSEQGSNQPQHF
few,TRBV2,16,.,TRBJ2-2,TGTGCCAGCAAGGGCACCACAGGGACGAACACCGGGGAGCTGTTTTTT,CASKGTTGTNTGELFF
.,TRBV30,13,.,TRBJ1-5,TGTGCCTGGAGTGTCGGGAACTTACAACCCCAGCATTTT,CAWSVGNLQPQHF
.,TRBV13,19,.,TRBJ1-6,TGTGCCAGCAAAAGATCCCTGGGCGGGGGGCCAATTTATAATTCACCCCTCCACTTT,CASKRSLGGGPIYNSPLHF
once,TRBV20-1,13,.,TRBJ1-2,TGCAGTGCTAGTAGAGAGGGTCGATATGGCTACACCTTC,CSASREGRYGYTF
once,TRBV3-1/TRBV3-2,11,.,TRBJ2-2,TGTGCCAGCAGAGCTACCGGGGAGCTGTTTTTT,CASRATGELFF
.,TRBV2,18,.,TRBJ1-1,TGTGCCAGCAGTCCCAGGACAGAGACCGTTTCACTTGACCCTGAAGCTTTCTTT,CASSPRTETVSLDPEAFF
.,TRBV6-2/TRBV6-3,13,.,TRBJ1-3,TGTGCCAGCAGTTACGAATGGCGAAACACCATATATTTT,CASSYEWRNTIYF
once,TRBV21-1,15,.,TRBJ1-4,TGTGCCAGCAGCAGAACAGGGGGCAGTCTTGAAAAACTGTTTTTT,CASSRTGGSLEKLFF
.,TRBV7-2,15,TRBD1,TRBJ1-5,TGTGCCAGCAGCCCATTGACAGGGAGCAATCAGCCCCAGCATTTT,CASSPLTGSNQPQHF
.,TRBV11-2,19,TRBD2,TRBJ2-2,TGTGCCAGCAGCTTATATAGTCCTAGCGGGGGGGCCAGCACCGGGGAGCTGTTTTTT,CASSLYSPSGGASTGELFF
.,TRBV7-2,14,.,TRBJ1-2,TGTGCCAGCAGCTTAACAGGGCCGAACTATGGCTACACCTTC,CASSLTGPNYGYTF
.,TRBV18,17,TRBD2,TRBJ2-2,TGTGCCAGCTCACCACGGCCCACTAGCGGGAACACCGGGGAGCTGTTTTTT,CASSPRPTSGNTGELFF
.,TRBV30,15,.,TRBJ1-4,TGTGCCTGGAGTGTTAAGGGGCCGGCTAATGAAAAACTGTTTTTT,CAWSVKGPANEKLFF
.,TRBV7-8,16,TRBD1,TRBJ1-2,TGTGCCAGCAGCTTAGAAGAGGGGGCGGGGATCTATGGCTACACCTTC,CASSLEEGAGIYGYTF
many,TRBV14,13,.,TRBJ1-1,TGTGCCAGCAGCCCGGACTTGAACACTGAAGCTTTCTTT,CASSPDLNTEAFF
few,TRBV15,12,TRBD2,TRBJ2-7,TGTGCCACCAGCAGAGTTAGCGGGGTACAGTACTTC,CATSRVSGVQYF
few,TRBV30,13,.,TRBJ2-7,TGTGCCTGGAGTCATGGGCACGGCTACGAGCAGTACTTC,CAWSHGHGYEQYF
.,TRBV29-1,14,TRBD1,TRBJ2-1,TGCAGCGTAACCGGGACAGGTGCCTACAATGAGCAGTTCTTC,CSVTGTGAYNEQFF
few,TRBV29-1,14,.,TRBJ2-2,TGCAGCGTTCGACACCAGACGAACACCGGGGAGCTGTTTTTT,CSVRHQTNTGELFF
.,TRBV18,14,TRBD2,TRBJ2-1,TGTGCCAGCTCACGGGAGGGGCGTTACAATGAGCAGTTCTTC,CASSREGRYNEQFF
once,TRBV9,13,TRBD1,TRBJ2-7,TGTGCCAGCAGCGGACAGGGGGGCCACGAGCAGTACTTC,CASSGQGGHEQYF
.,TRBV14,13,.,TRBJ2-5,TGTGCCAGCAAATCGGCCAGGGCGGAGACCCAGTACTTC,CASKSARAETQYF
.,TRBV7-2,15,TRBD1,TRBJ1-6,TGTGCCAGCAGCCCCTTGGACAGGGACAATTCACCCCTCCACTTT,CASSPLDRDNSPLHF
.,TRBV7-8,18,TRBD2,TRBJ2-7,TGTGCCAGCAGCCGCGAAGGGGTGGCTAGCGGGGGGGTGTACGAGCAGTACTTC,CASSREGVASGGVYEQYF